Below, 10 T cell receptor beta chains from the same sample are listed, as sequenced in a study of blood T cell repertoires in COVID-19. Assay used: immunoSEQ multiplex PCR; TCRdb lists only in-frame clones, some missing. Here the sample spans about 120,000 clones, more than 70% being singletons. The specimen sequenced was peripheral blood. The receptor set was obtained from a man in his sixties with acute or convalescent COVID-19.

The chain has TRBV2 and TRBJ2-1; D remains ambiguous. Trimming shortened V by 3 bases and J by 8 bases, and 17 bases separated the two germline ends. The CDR3 runs 15 residues. Germline loops: CDR1 SNHLY, CDR2 FYNNEI. The DNA for the CDR3 is TGTGCCAGCAGTGAGATGCCTCCAGTCGCCCATGAGCAGTTCTTC. This gives the protein CASSEMPPVAHEQFF.

V gene TRBV4-1 combines with J gene TRBJ2-7; no clear D gene. V lost 2 bases and J 2 bases, leaving 13 bases between the germline ends. The CDR3 extends over 15 amino acids. Looked up from germline, CDR1 is MGHRA and CDR2 is YSYEKL. The CDR3 nucleotides read TGCGCCAGCAGCCAATTACCCAGATCCCCCTACGAGCAGTACTTC. This codes for CASSQLPRSPYEQYF.

This clone has just a few counts. The chain carries TRBV19 and TRBJ1-1; D remains ambiguous. The CDR3 runs 17 residues. Germline V CDR1 and CDR2: LNHDA, SQIVND (reference sequence). Trimming removed 1 base from V and 6 bases from J, with 21 bases in between. The DNA for the CDR3 is TGTGCCAGTAGTATAGCGGTTCAAGGCGCCGGGTTCCCTGAAGCTTTCTTT. Encoded protein: CASSIAVQGAGFPEAFF.

CDR3 sequence: CASSQAVDRVNSPLHF. The CDR3 coding sequence is TGCGCCAGCAGCCAAGCCGTGGACAGAGTAAATTCACCCCTCCACTTT. V usage is TRBV4-1 and J usage is TRBJ1-6; weak D call: TRBD1 (6 bases). This CDR3 contains 16 residues. CDR1 is MGHRA and CDR2 is YSYEKL in the germline V gene. The ends were cut back, 1 base at V and 7 bases at J, with 14 bases in the middle.

The rearrangement joins TRBV10-3 to TRBJ1-2, with 7 nucleotides matching TRBD1. CDR1 is ENHRY and CDR2 is SYGVKD in the germline V gene. Trimming took 4 bases from V and 8 from J; bases not matched to a gene: 1. The CDR3 totals 11 residues. DNA of the CDR3: TGTGCCATCAGTGGACAGGGCGGCTACACCTTC. Its protein product is CAISGQGGYTF.

A note on this clone: This sample includes further DNA sequences coding for the same CDR3. The rearrangement uses TRBV15 and TRBJ1-1; possibly TRBD1 for D (6 bases). Germline V CDR1 and CDR2: LNHNV, YYDKDF (reference sequence). V lost 0 bases, J lost 0 bases, and 8 bases lay in between. The CDR3 is 15 amino acids. CDR3 coding DNA: TGTGCCACCAGCAGAGATAGGGACATGAACACTGAAGCTTTCTTT. Residues: CATSRDRDMNTEAFF.

The chain recombines TRBV6-6 with TRBJ2-1, with D uncertain. V was trimmed by 6 bases and J by 8 bases, leaving 8 bases between them. In germline, CDR1 is MNHNY, CDR2 SVGAGI (reference sequence). The CDR3 loop spans 11 amino acids. CDR3 sequence reads: CASSHIDEQFF. CDR3 nucleotide sequence: TGTGCCAGCAGCCACATCGATGAGCAGTTCTTC.

This clone came up once. The V gene is TRBV6-5, the J gene TRBJ2-1; a weak D match, TRBD2 (5 bases). The CDR3 loop spans 12 amino acids. Germline CDR1 reads MNHEY; CDR2 reads SVGAGI. The V and J ends lost 6 bases and 7 bases respectively, with 10 bases between them. CDR3 sequence reads: CASRTTSNEQFF. The CDR3 nucleotides read TGTGCCAGCAGGACCACTAGTAATGAGCAGTTCTTC.

This clone appeared a single time. This chain connects TRBV5-5 to TRBJ2-2; 9 positions match TRBD1. This CDR3 is built from 16 residues. Trimming cost V 0 bases and J 5 bases; bases outside gene matches: 5. Germline CDR1 reads SGHKS; CDR2 reads YYEKEE (reference sequence). CDR3 residues: CASSLEHRGRTGELFF. CDR3 DNA sequence: TGTGCCAGCAGCTTGGAGCACAGGGGGCGAACCGGGGAGCTGTTTTTT.

This chain joins TRBV27 and TRBJ2-3; 9 bases match TRBD1. V lost 6 bases and J lost 2; bases outside the gene matches: 18. The CDR3 is made up of 19 amino acids. Germline V CDR1 and CDR2: MNHEY, SMNVEV (reference sequence). CDR3 residues: CASRASGTGTGTLTDTQYF. The DNA of the CDR3 is TGTGCCAGCAGGGCCAGCGGGACAGGGACTGGGACTCTCACAGATACGCAGTATTTT.